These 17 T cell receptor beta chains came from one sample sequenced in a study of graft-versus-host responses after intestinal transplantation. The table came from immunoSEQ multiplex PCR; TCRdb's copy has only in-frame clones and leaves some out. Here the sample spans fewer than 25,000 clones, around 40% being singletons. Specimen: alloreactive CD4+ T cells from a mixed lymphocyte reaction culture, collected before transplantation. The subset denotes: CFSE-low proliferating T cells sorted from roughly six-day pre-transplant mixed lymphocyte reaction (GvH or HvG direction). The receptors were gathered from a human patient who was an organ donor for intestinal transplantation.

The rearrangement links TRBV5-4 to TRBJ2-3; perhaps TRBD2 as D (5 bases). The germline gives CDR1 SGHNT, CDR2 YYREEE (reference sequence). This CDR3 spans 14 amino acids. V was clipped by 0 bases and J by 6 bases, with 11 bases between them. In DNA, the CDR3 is TGTGCCAGCAGCTTGGTGGGAGCAAAGGATACGCAGTATTTT. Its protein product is CASSLVGAKDTQYF.

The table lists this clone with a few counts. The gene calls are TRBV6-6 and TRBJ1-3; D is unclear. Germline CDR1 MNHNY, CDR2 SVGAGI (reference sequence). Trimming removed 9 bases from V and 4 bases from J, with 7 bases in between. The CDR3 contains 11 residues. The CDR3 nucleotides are TGTGCCAGTGGAACCGGAAACACCATATATTTT. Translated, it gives CASGTGNTIYF.

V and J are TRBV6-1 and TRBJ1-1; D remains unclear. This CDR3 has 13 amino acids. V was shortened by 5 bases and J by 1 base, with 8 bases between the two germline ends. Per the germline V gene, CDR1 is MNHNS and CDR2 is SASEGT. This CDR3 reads CASSFTRNTEAFF. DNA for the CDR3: TGTGCCAGCAGTTTCACACGGAACACTGAAGCTTTCTTT.

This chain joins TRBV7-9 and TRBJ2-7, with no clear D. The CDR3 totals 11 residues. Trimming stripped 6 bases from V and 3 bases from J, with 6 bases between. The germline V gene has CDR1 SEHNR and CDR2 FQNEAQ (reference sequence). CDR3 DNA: TGTGCCAGCAGTCCCGGCTACGAGCAGTACTTC. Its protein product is CASSPGYEQYF.

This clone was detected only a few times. CDR3 sequence: CASSFAPGHSNQPQHF. In nucleotides, the CDR3 is TGTGCCAGCAGTTTTGCGCCGGGACATAGCAATCAGCCCCAGCATTTT. This rearrangement joins TRBV28 to TRBJ1-5; perhaps TRBD1 as D (6 bases). Trimming left V 3 bases short and J 0 bases short, with 12 bases between. This CDR3 spans 16 amino acids. From germline, CDR1 is MDHEN and CDR2 SYDVKM.

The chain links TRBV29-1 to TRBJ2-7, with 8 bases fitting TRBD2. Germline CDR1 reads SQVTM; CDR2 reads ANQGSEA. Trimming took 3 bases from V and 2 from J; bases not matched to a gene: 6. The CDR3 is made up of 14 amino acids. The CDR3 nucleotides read TGCAGCGTTGAGGGGGTAGCGGGACCCTACGAGCAGTACTTC. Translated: CSVEGVAGPYEQYF.

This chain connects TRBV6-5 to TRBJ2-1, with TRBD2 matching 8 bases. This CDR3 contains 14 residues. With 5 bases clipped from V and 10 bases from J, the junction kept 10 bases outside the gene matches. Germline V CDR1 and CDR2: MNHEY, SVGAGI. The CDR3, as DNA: TGTGCCAGCAGTAATGCCGGGAGGGCCGGGGAGCAGTTCTTC. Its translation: CASSNAGRAGEQFF.

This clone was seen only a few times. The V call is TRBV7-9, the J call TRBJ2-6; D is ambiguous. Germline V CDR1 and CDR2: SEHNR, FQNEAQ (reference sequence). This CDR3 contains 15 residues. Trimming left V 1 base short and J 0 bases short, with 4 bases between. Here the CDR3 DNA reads TGTGCCAGCAGCTTAGGCTCCTCTGGGGCCAACGTCCTGACTTTC. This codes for CASSLGSSGANVLTF. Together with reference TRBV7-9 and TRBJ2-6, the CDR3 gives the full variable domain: DTGVSQNPRHKITKRGQNVTFRCDPISEHNRLYWYRQTLGQGPEFLTYFQNEAQLEKSRLLSDRFSAERPKGSFSTLEIQRTEQGDSAMYLCASSLGSSGANVLTFGAGSRLTVL.

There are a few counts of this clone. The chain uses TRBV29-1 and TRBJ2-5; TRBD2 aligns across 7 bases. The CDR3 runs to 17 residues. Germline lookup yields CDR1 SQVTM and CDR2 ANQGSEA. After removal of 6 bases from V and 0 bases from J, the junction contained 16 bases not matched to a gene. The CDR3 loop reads CSVESERLAGYQETQYF. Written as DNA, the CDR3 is TGCAGCGTGGAAAGCGAAAGACTAGCAGGTTACCAAGAGACCCAGTACTTC.

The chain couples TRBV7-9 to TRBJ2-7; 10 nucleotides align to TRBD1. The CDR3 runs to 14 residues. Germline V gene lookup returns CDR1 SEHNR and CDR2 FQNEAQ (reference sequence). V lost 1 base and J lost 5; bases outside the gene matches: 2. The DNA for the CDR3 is TGTGCCAGCAGCTTAGACGGGACAGGGGACGAGCAGTACTTC. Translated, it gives CASSLDGTGDEQYF.

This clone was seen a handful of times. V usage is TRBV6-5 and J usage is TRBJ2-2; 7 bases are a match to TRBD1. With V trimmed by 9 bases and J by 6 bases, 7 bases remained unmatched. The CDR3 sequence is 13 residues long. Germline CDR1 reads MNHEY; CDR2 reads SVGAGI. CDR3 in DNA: TGTGCCAGTAGACAACAGGGGCCCGGGGAGCTGTTTTTT. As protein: CASRQQGPGELFF.

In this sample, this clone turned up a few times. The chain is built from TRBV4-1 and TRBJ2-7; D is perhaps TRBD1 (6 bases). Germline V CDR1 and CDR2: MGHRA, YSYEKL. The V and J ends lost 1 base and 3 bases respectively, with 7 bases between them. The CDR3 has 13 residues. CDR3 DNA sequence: TGCGCCAGCAGCCAAGGAGGGGGCTACGAGCAGTACTTC. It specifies CASSQGGGYEQYF.

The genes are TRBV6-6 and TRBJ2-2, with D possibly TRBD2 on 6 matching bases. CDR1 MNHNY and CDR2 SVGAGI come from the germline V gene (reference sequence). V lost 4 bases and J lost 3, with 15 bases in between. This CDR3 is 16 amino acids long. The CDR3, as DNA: TGTGCCAGCAGTTTCCGACTAGTTGGGGACACCGGGGAGCTGTTTTTT. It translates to CASSFRLVGDTGELFF.

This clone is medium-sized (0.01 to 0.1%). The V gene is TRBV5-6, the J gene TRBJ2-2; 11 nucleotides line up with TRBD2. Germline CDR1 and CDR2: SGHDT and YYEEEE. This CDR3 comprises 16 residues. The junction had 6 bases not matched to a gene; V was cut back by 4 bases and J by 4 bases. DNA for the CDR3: TGTGCCAGCAGCCGGGGACTAGCGGCCCTCACCGGGGAGCTGTTTTTT. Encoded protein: CASSRGLAALTGELFF.

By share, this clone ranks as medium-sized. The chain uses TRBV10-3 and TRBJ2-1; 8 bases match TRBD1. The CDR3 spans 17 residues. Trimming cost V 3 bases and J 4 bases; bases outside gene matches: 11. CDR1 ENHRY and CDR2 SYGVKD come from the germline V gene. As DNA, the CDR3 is TGTGCCATCAGTGATCCCATCCGACAGGGGCAGTACAATGAGCAGTTCTTC. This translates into CAISDPIRQGQYNEQFF.

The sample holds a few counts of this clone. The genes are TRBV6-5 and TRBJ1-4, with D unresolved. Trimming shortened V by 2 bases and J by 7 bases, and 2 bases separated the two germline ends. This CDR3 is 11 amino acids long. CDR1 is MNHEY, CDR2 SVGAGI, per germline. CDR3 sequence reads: CASSYVEKLFF. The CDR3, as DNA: TGTGCCAGCAGTTACGTTGAAAAACTGTTTTTT.

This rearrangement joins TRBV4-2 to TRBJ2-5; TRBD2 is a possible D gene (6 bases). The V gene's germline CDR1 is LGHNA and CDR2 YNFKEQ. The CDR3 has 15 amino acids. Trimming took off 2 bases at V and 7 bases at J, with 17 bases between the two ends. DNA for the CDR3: TGTGCCAGCAGCCAACAAAGGGACCCTAGCGTGACCCAGTACTTC. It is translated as CASSQQRDPSVTQYF.